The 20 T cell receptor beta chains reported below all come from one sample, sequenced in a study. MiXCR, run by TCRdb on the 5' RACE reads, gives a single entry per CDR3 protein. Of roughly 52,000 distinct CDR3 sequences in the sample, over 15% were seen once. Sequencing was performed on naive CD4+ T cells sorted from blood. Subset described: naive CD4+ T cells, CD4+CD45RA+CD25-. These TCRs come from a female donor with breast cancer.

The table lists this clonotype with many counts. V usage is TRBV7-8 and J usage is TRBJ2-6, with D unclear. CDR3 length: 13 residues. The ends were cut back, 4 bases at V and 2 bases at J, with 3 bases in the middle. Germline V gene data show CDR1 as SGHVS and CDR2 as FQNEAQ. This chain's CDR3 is CASSYPGANVLTF. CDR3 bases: TGTGCCAGCAGCTACCCTGGGGCCAACGTCCTGACTTTC.

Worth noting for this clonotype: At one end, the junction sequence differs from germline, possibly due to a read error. DNA of the CDR3: TGTGCCAGCAGTGAAGCGCGACATCAACCCGAAGCTTCCTTT. Protein: CASSEARHQPEASF. The chain couples TRBV6-1 to TRBJ1-1; D uncertain. CDR1 MNHNS and CDR2 SASEGT come from the germline V gene. This CDR3 comprises 14 residues.

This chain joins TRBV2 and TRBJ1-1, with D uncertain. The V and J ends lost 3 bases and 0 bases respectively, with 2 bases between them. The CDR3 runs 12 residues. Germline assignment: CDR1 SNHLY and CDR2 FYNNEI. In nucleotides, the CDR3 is TGTGCCAGCAGTGAGGTGAACACTGAAGCTTTCTTT. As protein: CASSEVNTEAFF.

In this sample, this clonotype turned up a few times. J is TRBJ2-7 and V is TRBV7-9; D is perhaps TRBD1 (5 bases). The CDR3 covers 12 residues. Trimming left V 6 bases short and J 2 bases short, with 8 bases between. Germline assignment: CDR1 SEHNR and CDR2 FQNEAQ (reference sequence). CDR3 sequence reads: CASREDTYEQYF. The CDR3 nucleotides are TGTGCCAGCAGAGAGGACACCTACGAGCAGTACTTC.

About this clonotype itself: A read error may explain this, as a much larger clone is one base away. The CDR3 is CASSVLGARGYYGYTF. The CDR3 bases are TGTGCCAGCAGTGTACTGGGCGCCAGGGGGTACTATGGCTACACCTTC. The chain uses TRBV12-3 or TRBV12-4 and TRBJ1-2; 7 positions match TRBD1. V lost 5 bases and J lost 3; bases outside the gene matches: 12. The CDR3 has 16 amino acids.

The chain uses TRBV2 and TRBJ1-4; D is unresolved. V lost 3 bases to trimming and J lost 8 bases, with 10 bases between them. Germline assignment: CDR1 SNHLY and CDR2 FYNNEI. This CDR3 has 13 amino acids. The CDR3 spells CASSDEGHEKLFF. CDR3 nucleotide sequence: TGTGCCAGCAGTGATGAGGGTCACGAAAAACTGTTTTTT. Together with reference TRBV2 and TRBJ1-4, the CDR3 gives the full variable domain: EPEVTQTPSHQVTQMGQEVILRCVPISNHLYFYWYRQILGQKVEFLVSFYNNEISEKSEIFDDQFSVERPDGSNFTLKIRSTKLEDSAMYFCASSDEGHEKLFFGSGTQLSVL.

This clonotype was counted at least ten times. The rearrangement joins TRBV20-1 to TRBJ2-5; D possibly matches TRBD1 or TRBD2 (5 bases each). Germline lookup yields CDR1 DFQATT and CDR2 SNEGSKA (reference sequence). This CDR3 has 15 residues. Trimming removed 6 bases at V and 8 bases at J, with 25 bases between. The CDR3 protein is CSAHTFGTPHRTQYF. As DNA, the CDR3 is TGCAGTGCGCACACCTTCGGGACCCCACACCGTACCCAGTACTTC.

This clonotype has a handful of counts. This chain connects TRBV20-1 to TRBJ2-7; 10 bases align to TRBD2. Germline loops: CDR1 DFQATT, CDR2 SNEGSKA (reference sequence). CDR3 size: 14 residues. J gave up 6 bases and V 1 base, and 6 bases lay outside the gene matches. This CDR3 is CSARAGTSVVEQYF. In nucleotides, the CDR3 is TGCAGTGCTAGAGCCGGGACTAGCGTTGTCGAGCAGTACTTC.

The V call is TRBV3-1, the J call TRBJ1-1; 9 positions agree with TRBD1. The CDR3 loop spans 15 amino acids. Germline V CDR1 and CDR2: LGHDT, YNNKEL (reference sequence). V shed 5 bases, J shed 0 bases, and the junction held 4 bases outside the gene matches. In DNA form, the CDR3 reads TGTGCCAGCAGCAACAGGGGGCGGATGAACACTGAAGCTTTCTTT. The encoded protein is CASSNRGRMNTEAFF.

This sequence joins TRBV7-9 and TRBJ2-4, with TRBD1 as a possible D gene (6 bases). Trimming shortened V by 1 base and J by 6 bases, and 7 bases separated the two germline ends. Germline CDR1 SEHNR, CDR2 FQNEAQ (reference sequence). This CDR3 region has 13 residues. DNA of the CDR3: TGTGCCAGCAGCTTAGGGACAGCAAACATTCAGTACTTC. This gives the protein CASSLGTANIQYF.

CDR3: CASSLLAGEGEQYF. In DNA, the CDR3 is TGCGCCAGCAGCTTACTAGCGGGAGAGGGGGAGCAGTACTTC. The J gene is TRBJ2-7, the V gene TRBV5-1, with TRBD2 matching 11 bases. The CDR3 runs 14 residues. CDR1 is SGHRS and CDR2 is YFSETQ in the germline V gene. V dropped 2 bases and J dropped 7; count of bases not matched to a gene: 5.

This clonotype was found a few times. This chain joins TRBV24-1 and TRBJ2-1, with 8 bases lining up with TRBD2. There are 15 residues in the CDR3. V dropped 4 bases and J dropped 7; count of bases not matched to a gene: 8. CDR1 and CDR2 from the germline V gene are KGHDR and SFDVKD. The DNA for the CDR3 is TGTGCCACCAGTGAATATAGCGGGGCCGATAATGAGCAGTTCTTC. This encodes CATSEYSGADNEQFF.

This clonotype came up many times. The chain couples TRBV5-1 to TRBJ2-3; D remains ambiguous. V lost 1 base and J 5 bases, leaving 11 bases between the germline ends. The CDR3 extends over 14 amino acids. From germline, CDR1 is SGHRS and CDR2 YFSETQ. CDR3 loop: CASSLRRSGDTQYF. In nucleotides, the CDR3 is TGCGCCAGCAGCTTGAGGCGGTCTGGAGATACGCAGTATTTT.

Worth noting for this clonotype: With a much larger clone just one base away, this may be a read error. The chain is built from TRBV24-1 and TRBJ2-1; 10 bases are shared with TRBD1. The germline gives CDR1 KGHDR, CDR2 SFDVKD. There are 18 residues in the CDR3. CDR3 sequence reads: CATSDLGLGQGSGEERFF. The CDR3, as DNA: TGTGCCACCAGTGATTTGGGTTTGGGACAGGGGTCCGGAGAAGAGCGGTTCTTC.

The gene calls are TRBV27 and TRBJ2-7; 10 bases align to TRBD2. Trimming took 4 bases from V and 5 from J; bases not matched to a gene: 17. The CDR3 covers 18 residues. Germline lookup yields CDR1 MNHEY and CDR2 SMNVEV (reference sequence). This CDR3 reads CASSSLPGASGSSNEQYF. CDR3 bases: TGTGCCAGCAGTTCCCTACCCGGGGCTAGCGGGAGTAGCAACGAGCAGTACTTC.

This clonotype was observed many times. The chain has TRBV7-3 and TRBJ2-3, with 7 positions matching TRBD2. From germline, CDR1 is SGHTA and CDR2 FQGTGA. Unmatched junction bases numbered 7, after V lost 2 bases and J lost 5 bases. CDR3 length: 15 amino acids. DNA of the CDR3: TGTGCCAGCAGCTTACTTGCGGGAGAGGGAGATACGCAGTATTTT. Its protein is CASSLLAGEGDTQYF.

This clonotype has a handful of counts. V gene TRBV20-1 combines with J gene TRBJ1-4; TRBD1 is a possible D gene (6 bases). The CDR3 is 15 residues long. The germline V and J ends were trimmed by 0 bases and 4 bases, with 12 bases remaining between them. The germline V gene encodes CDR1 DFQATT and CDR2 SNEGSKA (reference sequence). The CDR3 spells CSARDPGADNEKLFF. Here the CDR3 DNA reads TGCAGTGCTAGAGATCCAGGGGCAGATAATGAAAAACTGTTTTTT.

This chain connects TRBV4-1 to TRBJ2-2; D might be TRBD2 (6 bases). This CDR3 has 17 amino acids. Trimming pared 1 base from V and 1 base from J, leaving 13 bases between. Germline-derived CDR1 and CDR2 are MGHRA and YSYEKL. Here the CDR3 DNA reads TGCGCCAGCAGCCAAGGGGCCCTAGCGCTGAACACCGGGGAGCTGTTTTTT. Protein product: CASSQGALALNTGELFF.

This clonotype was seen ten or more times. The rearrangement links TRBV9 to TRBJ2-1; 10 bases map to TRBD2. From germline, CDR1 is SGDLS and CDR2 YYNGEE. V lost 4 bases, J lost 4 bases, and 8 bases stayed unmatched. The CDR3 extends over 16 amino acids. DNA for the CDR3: TGTGCCAGCAGCCTGAGACCTAGCGGGGGATACAATGAGCAGTTCTTC. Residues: CASSLRPSGGYNEQFF. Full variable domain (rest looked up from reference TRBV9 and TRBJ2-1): DSGVTQTPKHLITATGQRVTLRCSPRSGDLSVYWYQQSLDQGLQFLIQYYNGEERAKGNILERFSAQQFPDLHSELNLSSLELGDSALYFCASSLRPSGGYNEQFFGPGTRLTVL.

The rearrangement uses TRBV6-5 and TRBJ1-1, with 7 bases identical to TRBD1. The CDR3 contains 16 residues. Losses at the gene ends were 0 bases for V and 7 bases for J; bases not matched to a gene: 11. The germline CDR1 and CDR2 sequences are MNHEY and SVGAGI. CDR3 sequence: CASSYSRQGSRNEAFF. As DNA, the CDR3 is TGTGCCAGCAGTTACTCCCGACAGGGTAGTCGCAATGAAGCTTTCTTT.